These 5 T cell receptor beta chains originate from one sample sequenced in a study of cytomegalovirus exposure and HLA in healthy donors (dated by TCRdb to between 2016 and 2019). The receptor library was made with the immunoSEQ multiplex PCR assay. For the multiplex PCR, a mixture combining 60 forward primers for TCR Vbeta segments and 13 reverse primers for TCR Jbeta segments was used. Held by TCRdb, this immuneACCESS table contains in-frame sequences only and omits some clones. Under half of the omission traces to an unresolved V gene where checked; the cause of the rest is unknown. This sample is represented by some 180,000 clones; around 78% of them were singletons. About 1.5% of the sample belongs to the ten largest clones. The specimen was PBMCs. Every receptor here comes from a young man in good health and CMV-seronegative.

The chain links TRBV5-1 to TRBJ1-2; the match to TRBD1 covers 8 bases. The junction had 12 bases not matched to a gene; V was cut back by 0 bases and J by 5 bases. Germline V gene data show CDR1 as SGHRS and CDR2 as YFSETQ. The CDR3 spans 17 residues. The CDR3 loop is CASSLDARGPERYGYTF. The CDR3 nucleotides are TGCGCCAGCAGCTTGGACGCCAGGGGGCCGGAAAGGTATGGCTACACCTTC.

This chain joins TRBV5-5 and TRBJ1-2; TRBD1 is a possible D gene (5 bases). Trimming left V 4 bases short and J 3 bases short, with 13 bases between. The CDR3 is 14 residues long. Looked up from germline, CDR1 is SGHKS and CDR2 is YYEKEE (reference sequence). CDR3 DNA: TGTGCCAGCAGCCCGGCAGACAGCTACTATGGCTACACCTTC. It codes for CASSPADSYYGYTF.

This clone was seen a single time. This chain connects TRBV28 to TRBJ1-2; 12 positions match TRBD1. Germline lookup yields CDR1 MDHEN and CDR2 SYDVKM. The CDR3 contains 17 residues. J gave up 5 bases and V 7 bases, and 14 bases lay outside the gene matches. CDR3 DNA sequence: TGTGCCAGCAAACCCCCAGGGACAGGGGGCGCATTATATGGCTACACCTTC. Translation: CASKPPGTGGALYGYTF.

The rearrangement uses TRBV5-4 and TRBJ2-5; 15 bases agree with TRBD2. With the DNA end fitting TRBJ2-7 better, the J assignment may be wrong. Germline loops: CDR1 SGHNT, CDR2 YYREEE (reference sequence). The CDR3 is 16 amino acids. The CDR3 DNA is TGTGCCAGCAGCACCGGACTAGCGGGAGGGCCGGGCGAGCAGTACTTC. As protein: CASSTGLAGGPGEQYF.

The CDR3: CASSVGQATTDTQYF. CDR3 coding DNA: TGTGCCAGCAGCGTAGGCCAGGCAACCACAGATACGCAGTATTTT. The V call is TRBV9, the J call TRBJ2-3; D not resolved. Trimming removed 0 bases from V and 2 bases from J, with 10 bases in between. Germline CDR1 reads SGDLS; CDR2 reads YYNGEE. The CDR3 loop spans 15 amino acids.